One and the same sample provided the 22 T cell receptor beta chains below, sequenced in a study of CD8 T cells in Susac syndrome. It was with random hexamers that roughly 0.45 to 1 ug RNA was reverse transcribed. One entry per CDR3 protein results from TCRdb running MiXCR on the immunoSEQ multiplex PCR reads. The sample includes about 240,000 distinct CDR3 sequences, about 96% of them seen just once. Source material: CD4+ T cells from PBMCs. These receptor sequences come from a human donor with Susac syndrome.

The CDR3 reads CSARTAGGLYEQYF. CDR3 DNA sequence: TGCAGTGCTAGAACAGCGGGAGGACTCTACGAGCAGTACTTC. The chain links TRBV20-1 to TRBJ2-7; 9 bases are shared with TRBD2. The CDR3 has 14 residues. V was pared by 2 bases and J by 3 bases, with 5 bases of the junction left unmatched. Germline CDR1 reads DFQATT; CDR2 reads SNEGSKA (reference sequence).

The chain uses TRBV20-1 and TRBJ2-3, with D perhaps TRBD1 (6 bases). This CDR3 comprises 14 residues. CDR1 is DFQATT and CDR2 is SNEGSKA in the germline V gene (reference sequence). V gave up 2 bases and J gave up 4 bases, with 13 bases separating them. The CDR3 nucleotides are TGCAGTGCTAGAACAGGGCGACCCTCAGATACGCAGTATTTT. This encodes CSARTGRPSDTQYF.

The chain employs TRBV4-1 and TRBJ1-5; D gene unclear. Trimming stripped 4 bases from V and 4 bases from J, with 17 bases between. From germline, CDR1 is MGHRA and CDR2 YSYEKL. CDR3 length equals 16 residues. The CDR3 loop reads CASSLQYIDGNQPQHF. DNA of the CDR3: TGCGCCAGCAGCCTTCAGTACATAGACGGAAATCAGCCCCAGCATTTT.

This chain joins TRBV7-9 and TRBJ2-7; 14 positions agree with TRBD2. V dropped 1 base and J dropped 5; count of bases not matched to a gene: 1. Germline values: CDR1 SEHNR, CDR2 FQNEAQ (reference sequence). This CDR3 region has 15 residues. In DNA, the CDR3 is TGTGCCAGCAGCTTAGGGGGACTAGCGGGAGACGAGCAGTACTTC. Protein: CASSLGGLAGDEQYF.

The chain employs TRBV14 and TRBJ2-6; 8 bases line up with TRBD2. The junction had 11 bases not matched to a gene; V was cut back by 1 base and J by 3 bases. This CDR3 is built from 19 residues. CDR1 SGHDN and CDR2 FVKESK come from the germline V gene. The CDR3 spells CASSQGVGQGTSGANVLTF. For the CDR3, the DNA is TGTGCCAGCAGCCAAGGAGTAGGGCAGGGGACTAGTGGGGCCAACGTCCTGACTTTC.

The chain employs TRBV20-1 and TRBJ2-1; possibly TRBD2 for D (6 bases). CDR1 is DFQATT, CDR2 SNEGSKA, per germline (reference sequence). With 5 bases removed from V and 10 bases from J, the gap between germline ends came to 15 bases. The CDR3 consists of 12 residues. CDR3 loop: CSAGAGSNEQFF. CDR3 nucleotides: TGCAGTGCTGGGGCCGGGAGCAACGAGCAGTTCTTC.

The rearrangement uses TRBV29-1 and TRBJ2-5; TRBD2 matches at 7 bases. Germline V gene lookup returns CDR1 SQVTM and CDR2 ANQGSEA. CDR3 length: 15 amino acids. J was trimmed by 4 bases and V by 5 bases; bases with no gene match: 13. As DNA, the CDR3 is TGCAGCGTTCCCCTATTAGCGGGTCCATCAGAGACCCAGTACTTC. Protein sequence: CSVPLLAGPSETQYF. Full variable domain (rest looked up from reference TRBV29-1 and TRBJ2-5): SAVISQKPSRDICQRGTSLTIQCQVDSQVTMMFWYRQQPGQSLTLIATANQGSEATYESGFVIDKFPISRPNLTFSTLTVSNMSPEDSSIYLCSVPLLAGPSETQYFGPGTRLLVL.

This chain links TRBV30 with TRBJ2-7; no clear D. The CDR3 runs 11 residues. V gave up 5 bases and J gave up 2 bases, with 7 bases separating them. Germline CDR1 GTSNPN, CDR2 SVGIG (reference sequence). CDR3 loop: CAWQNTYEQYF. The CDR3, as DNA: TGTGCCTGGCAGAACACCTACGAGCAGTACTTC.

The chain carries TRBV6-4 and TRBJ1-1, with D possibly TRBD1 on 5 matching bases. Looked up from germline, CDR1 is MRHNA and CDR2 is SNTAGT. CDR3 length: 16 residues. Trimming left V 7 bases short and J 5 bases short, with 23 bases between. CDR3 region: CASTLPPGARGTEAFF. CDR3 nucleotide sequence: TGTGCCAGCACCTTACCCCCCGGGGCCAGAGGGACTGAAGCTTTCTTT.

This sequence joins TRBV24-1 and TRBJ1-5; unclear D gene. V was clipped by 3 bases and J by 5 bases, with 7 bases between them. The V gene's germline CDR1 is KGHDR and CDR2 SFDVKD. The CDR3 loop spans 13 amino acids. CDR3 sequence (DNA): TGTGCCACCAGTGATGGAGGTTATCAGCCCCAGCATTTT. Protein: CATSDGGYQPQHF.

This rearrangement joins TRBV27 to TRBJ2-5, with D perhaps given as TRBD1 or TRBD2 (5 bases each). Germline V gene lookup returns CDR1 MNHEY and CDR2 SMNVEV (reference sequence). V gave up 6 bases and J gave up 2 bases, with 22 bases separating them. This CDR3 has 17 residues. The CDR3 here is CASRGWGRGQLQETQYF. The CDR3 DNA reads as TGTGCCAGCAGGGGATGGGGACGAGGCCAACTACAAGAGACCCAGTACTTC.

This clonotype was recorded only once. V usage is TRBV28 and J usage is TRBJ2-3; 7 bases line up with TRBD2. Germline lookup yields CDR1 MDHEN and CDR2 SYDVKM. The CDR3 has 17 residues. V gave up 9 bases and J gave up 0 bases; unmatched junction bases: 15. The CDR3 DNA reads as TGTGCCAGTCACGGGCTAGCGGAGGGAGCTAGCACAGATACGCAGTATTTT. Its translation is CASHGLAEGASTDTQYF.

The rearrangement joins TRBV29-1 to TRBJ1-1; a weak D match, TRBD1 (5 bases). From germline, CDR1 is SQVTM and CDR2 ANQGSEA. Between the trimmed V and J ends, which lost 4 bases and 1 base, there was a span of 13 bases. The CDR3 covers 14 residues. Written as DNA, the CDR3 is TGCAGCGTTGGAAGCAGGGTTTCGAACACTGAAGCTTTCTTT. Translation: CSVGSRVSNTEAFF.

This chain uses TRBV29-1 with TRBJ2-3; D not certain. The germline gives CDR1 SQVTM, CDR2 ANQGSEA. CDR3 length: 13 residues. Between the trimmed V and J ends, which lost 4 bases and 2 bases, there was a span of 10 bases. CDR3: CSVAARLTDTQYF. The CDR3 bases are TGCAGCGTTGCAGCACGACTCACAGATACGCAGTATTTT.

The gene calls are TRBV7-8 and TRBJ2-7, with D unresolved. V was trimmed by 5 bases and J by 12 bases, leaving 17 bases between them. CDR3 size: 12 residues. CDR1 is SGHVS, CDR2 FQNEAQ, per germline. CDR3 in DNA: TGTGCCAGCAGCCAGATTGCGTCTACGCGGTACTTC. Amino acids: CASSQIASTRYF.

V and J are TRBV29-1 and TRBJ2-1; D gene unclear. The CDR3 covers 13 residues. Per the germline V gene, CDR1 is SQVTM and CDR2 is ANQGSEA. V was pared by 5 bases and J by 8 bases, with 16 bases between. The CDR3 nucleotides read TGCAGCGTTTTAGACGGGCCCATGCATGAGCAGTTCTTC. Its protein product is CSVLDGPMHEQFF.

This rearrangement joins TRBV11-2 to TRBJ2-3, with D perhaps matching TRBD2 (6 bases). The CDR3 covers 14 residues. In germline, CDR1 is SGHAT, CDR2 FQNNGV. V lost 5 bases and J 9 bases, leaving 18 bases between the germline ends. As DNA, the CDR3 is TGTGCCAGCAGCCCCACCAGAAATCGGGGGACGCAGTATTTT. It codes for CASSPTRNRGTQYF.

The sample holds one count of this clonotype. V usage is TRBV29-1 and J usage is TRBJ1-2, with TRBD1 matching over 8 bases. J lost 4 bases, V lost 5 bases, and 9 bases had no gene match. The germline V gene encodes CDR1 SQVTM and CDR2 ANQGSEA. CDR3 length equals 14 residues. This CDR3 reads CSVRPRGQVYGYTF. CDR3 bases: TGCAGCGTTCGGCCCAGGGGGCAGGTCTATGGCTACACCTTC.

The chain uses TRBV20-1 and TRBJ2-2, with no clear D. The V end lost 0 bases, the J end lost 3 bases, and 17 bases lay between the germline ends. This CDR3 is built from 17 residues. Per the germline V gene, CDR1 is DFQATT and CDR2 is SNEGSKA (reference sequence). This CDR3 is CSARDRLDGLDTGELFF. CDR3 nucleotides: TGCAGTGCTAGAGATCGGCTAGACGGGCTTGACACCGGGGAGCTGTTTTTT.

The rearrangement uses TRBV29-1 and TRBJ2-2, with D perhaps assigned TRBD1 or TRBD2 (6 bases each). CDR3 length equals 15 residues. The V and J ends lost 6 bases and 5 bases respectively, with 19 bases between them. The germline CDR1 and CDR2 sequences are SQVTM and ANQGSEA. CDR3 protein: CSVEFGGRRTGELFF. CDR3 nucleotides: TGCAGCGTAGAATTTGGGGGGCGCAGGACCGGGGAGCTGTTTTTT.

The gene calls are TRBV29-1 and TRBJ1-5; 8 bases map to TRBD1. After removal of 6 bases from V and 5 bases from J, the junction contained 3 bases not matched to a gene. The CDR3 length is 12 residues. Germline values: CDR1 SQVTM, CDR2 ANQGSEA. The CDR3 spells CSVGTGYQPQHF. The CDR3 DNA follows: TGCAGCGTGGGGACAGGTTATCAGCCCCAGCATTTT.

The CDR3 nucleotides read TGTGCCAGCAGCTTGCGGAACGAGCAGTACTTC. Translated: CASSLRNEQYF. V is TRBV5-6 and J is TRBJ2-7, with D unclear. The CDR3 sequence is 11 residues long. Between the trimmed V and J ends, which lost 1 base and 5 bases, there was a span of 4 bases. Germline CDR1 and CDR2: SGHDT and YYEEEE.